This TCR beta chain was sequenced during a study of blood T cell repertoires in COVID-19. CDR3 length equals 14 residues. The J segment lost 1 base and the V segment lost 5 bases, leaving 5 bases of the junction unmatched. Germline V lookup: CDR1 SEHNR, CDR2 FQNEAQ (reference sequence). Profiled with immunoSEQ multiplex PCR; TCRdb holds only in-frame clones, not every one. This sample has 280,000 or so clones, with 70% to 90% found just once. Cohort assignment relied on participant-reported clinical history. The sequence derives from a woman between 40 and 55 years old who had recovered from COVID-19. The sequencing sample was made of PBMCs or T cells enriched from blood (not recorded which). V is TRBV7-9 and J is TRBJ2-7; 7 bases map to TRBD1. CDR3 nucleotides: TGTGCCAGCAGCCCGACGACAGGGTCCTACGAGCAGTACTTC. Encoded protein: CASSPTTGSYEQYF.